Listed below are T cell receptor beta chains from one sample, sequenced in a study of blood T cell repertoires in COVID-19. The table came from immunoSEQ multiplex PCR; TCRdb's copy has only in-frame clones and leaves some out. The data hold about 180,000 clones, with approximately 87% observed a single time. Sequences were obtained from peripheral blood. The receptor set was obtained from a man aged 70-80 years with active or convalescent COVID-19. Each CDR3 is given with its conserved first and last residue. Fields, in order: CDR3 DNA, CDR3 protein, J gene, CDR3 length, D gene, clone size, V gene. A D gene is named only where the DNA matches it firmly. A row's size may be missing; if present it is once, few, many or a size class.

CDR3nt: TGTGCCAGCAGCTTAGGGACACCTGGATATTCACCCCTCCACTTT; CDR3aa: CASSLGTPGYSPLHF; j_gene: TRBJ1-6; len: 15; d_gene: .; abundance: .; v_gene: TRBV7-6
CDR3nt: TGTGCCAGCTCACCAAGGACTAGCGGGAGGGCCATTCGAGAGGAGACCCAGTACTTC; CDR3aa: CASSPRTSGRAIREETQYF; j_gene: TRBJ2-5; len: 19; d_gene: TRBD2; abundance: .; v_gene: TRBV18
CDR3nt: TGTGCCAGCACCTTGCTTGGACAGGGTGATCAGCCCCAGCATTTT; CDR3aa: CASTLLGQGDQPQHF; j_gene: TRBJ1-5; len: 15; d_gene: TRBD1; abundance: few; v_gene: TRBV2
CDR3nt: TGTGCCAGCAGCGCTCCGGACAGGGCAGACTATGGCTACACCTTC; CDR3aa: CASSAPDRADYGYTF; j_gene: TRBJ1-2; len: 15; d_gene: TRBD1; abundance: few; v_gene: TRBV9
CDR3nt: TGCAGCACCCTGACAGGTGGAGGCTACACCTTC; CDR3aa: CSTLTGGGYTF; j_gene: TRBJ1-2; len: 11; d_gene: .; abundance: .; v_gene: TRBV29-1
CDR3nt: TGCAGCGTCTTGACCGGGACAGGGGGATACGAGCAGTACTTC; CDR3aa: CSVLTGTGGYEQYF; j_gene: TRBJ2-7; len: 14; d_gene: TRBD1; abundance: .; v_gene: TRBV29-1
CDR3nt: TGTGCCAGCAGTTTGGGGCGGGGGGCGGATACGCAGTATTTT; CDR3aa: CASSLGRGADTQYF; j_gene: TRBJ2-3; len: 14; d_gene: TRBD2; abundance: .; v_gene: TRBV27
CDR3nt: TGTGCCAGCAGTTATGGAACAGGGGTGATGAACACTGAAGCTTTCTTT; CDR3aa: CASSYGTGVMNTEAFF; j_gene: TRBJ1-1; len: 16; d_gene: TRBD1; abundance: .; v_gene: TRBV6-6
CDR3nt: TGTGCCAGCAGCAGAGAGGGTACGGTTCGCGAGCAGTACTTC; CDR3aa: CASSREGTVREQYF; j_gene: TRBJ2-7; len: 14; d_gene: .; abundance: .; v_gene: TRBV7-9
CDR3nt: TGTGCCAGCAGTTTAACGCCGCGTCCCGGAGAAGAGACCCAGTACTTC; CDR3aa: CASSLTPRPGEETQYF; j_gene: TRBJ2-5; len: 16; d_gene: .; abundance: once; v_gene: TRBV27
CDR3nt: TGTGCCAGCAGTTTCCCCCCGAGGAGCAATCAGCCCCAGCATTTT; CDR3aa: CASSFPPRSNQPQHF; j_gene: TRBJ1-5; len: 15; d_gene: .; abundance: .; v_gene: TRBV6-2/TRBV6-3
CDR3nt: TGCGCCAGCAGCGCCGAACCGGGATATTTGGCCCAGTACTTC; CDR3aa: CASSAEPGYLAQYF; j_gene: TRBJ2-5; len: 14; d_gene: .; abundance: .; v_gene: TRBV4-1
CDR3nt: TGTGCCAGCAGTTCATGGCTAGCCGACGAGCAGTACTTC; CDR3aa: CASSSWLADEQYF; j_gene: TRBJ2-7; len: 13; d_gene: .; abundance: .; v_gene: TRBV6-2/TRBV6-3
CDR3nt: TGTGCCAGCAGTTACAGGGGGCTGGGAGGCTACACCTTC; CDR3aa: CASSYRGLGGYTF; j_gene: TRBJ1-2; len: 13; d_gene: TRBD1; abundance: few; v_gene: TRBV12-3/TRBV12-4
CDR3nt: TGTGCCAGCAGCGCTACGACAGGGCCCAATAGCAATCAGCCCCAGCATTTT; CDR3aa: CASSATTGPNSNQPQHF; j_gene: TRBJ1-5; len: 17; d_gene: TRBD1; abundance: .; v_gene: TRBV5-8
CDR3nt: TGTGCCAGCATGGAAGGGGCTGGCCAGCCCCAGCATTTT; CDR3aa: CASMEGAGQPQHF; j_gene: TRBJ1-5; len: 13; d_gene: .; abundance: once; v_gene: TRBV12-3/TRBV12-4
CDR3nt: TGTGCCAGCGTCGGGACAGGGGGCTATAGCAATCAGCCCCAGCATTTT; CDR3aa: CASVGTGGYSNQPQHF; j_gene: TRBJ1-5; len: 16; d_gene: TRBD1; abundance: .; v_gene: TRBV5-8
CDR3nt: TGTGCCAGCAGCGTAGGAAGTGGTCCGGGCAATGAGCAGTTCTTC; CDR3aa: CASSVGSGPGNEQFF; j_gene: TRBJ2-1; len: 15; d_gene: .; abundance: .; v_gene: TRBV9
CDR3nt: TGTGCCAGCAGTCCGGGACAGGCCATATACGAGCAGTACTTC; CDR3aa: CASSPGQAIYEQYF; j_gene: TRBJ2-7; len: 14; d_gene: TRBD1; abundance: .; v_gene: TRBV6-6
CDR3nt: TGTGCCAGCAGCTTAGCGCAGGACTCCTTGGCTTTCTTT; CDR3aa: CASSLAQDSLAFF; j_gene: TRBJ1-1; len: 13; d_gene: .; abundance: .; v_gene: TRBV7-6
CDR3nt: TGTGCCAGCAGCTTGGGACAAAACTATGGCTACACCTTC; CDR3aa: CASSLGQNYGYTF; j_gene: TRBJ1-2; len: 13; d_gene: .; abundance: .; v_gene: TRBV7-6
CDR3nt: TGTGCCAGCAGCTTAGTGGGACAGGGTGGTCAGCCCCAGCATTTT; CDR3aa: CASSLVGQGGQPQHF; j_gene: TRBJ1-5; len: 15; d_gene: TRBD1; abundance: .; v_gene: TRBV7-2
CDR3nt: TGTGCCAGCAGCCAAGAATGGTCTCGGGAGAATCAGCCCCAGCATTTT; CDR3aa: CASSQEWSRENQPQHF; j_gene: TRBJ1-5; len: 16; d_gene: .; abundance: .; v_gene: TRBV4-2
CDR3nt: TGCGCCAGCAGCTTCCCTCTAGCGGGAGGCTACAATGAGCAGTTCTTC; CDR3aa: CASSFPLAGGYNEQFF; j_gene: TRBJ2-1; len: 16; d_gene: TRBD2; abundance: .; v_gene: TRBV5-1
CDR3nt: TGTGCCAGCAGTTTATGGGTCTTACAGAACACTGAAGCTTTCTTT; CDR3aa: CASSLWVLQNTEAFF; j_gene: TRBJ1-1; len: 15; d_gene: .; abundance: .; v_gene: TRBV28
CDR3nt: TGTGCCAGCAGCGCCGGGACAGGGGGCTCCTACGAGCAGTACTTC; CDR3aa: CASSAGTGGSYEQYF; j_gene: TRBJ2-7; len: 15; d_gene: TRBD1; abundance: .; v_gene: TRBV6-2/TRBV6-3
CDR3nt: TGTGCCAGCAGCTTGGGGAGCTCTGGGGCCAACGTCCTGACTTTC; CDR3aa: CASSLGSSGANVLTF; j_gene: TRBJ2-6; len: 15; d_gene: .; abundance: .; v_gene: TRBV7-2
CDR3nt: TGCAGTGCTGGACATTACACTGAAGCTTTCTTT; CDR3aa: CSAGHYTEAFF; j_gene: TRBJ1-1; len: 11; d_gene: .; abundance: .; v_gene: TRBV20-1
CDR3nt: TGTGCCAGCAGCCAAGTCCCCGGTCCGGAGACCCAGTACTTC; CDR3aa: CASSQVPGPETQYF; j_gene: TRBJ2-5; len: 14; d_gene: .; abundance: .; v_gene: TRBV3-1/TRBV3-2
CDR3nt: TGTGCCACCAGCAGAGATCGGCTAGCGGGGGGGCGAGAGACCCAGTACTTC; CDR3aa: CATSRDRLAGGRETQYF; j_gene: TRBJ2-5; len: 17; d_gene: TRBD2; abundance: once; v_gene: TRBV15
CDR3nt: TGTGCCAGCAGCGGCCCCGGAGGGCGCGGGGGGCCACCCCCCTACAATGAGCAGTTCTTC; CDR3aa: CASSGPGGRGGPPPYNEQFF; j_gene: TRBJ2-1; len: 20; d_gene: TRBD2; abundance: .; v_gene: TRBV9
CDR3nt: TGCGCCAGCAGCCAGGATCCTCAGGTCTATGGCTACACCTTC; CDR3aa: CASSQDPQVYGYTF; j_gene: TRBJ1-2; len: 14; d_gene: .; abundance: .; v_gene: TRBV4-3
CDR3nt: TGTGCCAGCAGCCCCCACAGACTACTGAACACTGAAGCTTTCTTT; CDR3aa: CASSPHRLLNTEAFF; j_gene: TRBJ1-1; len: 15; d_gene: .; abundance: .; v_gene: TRBV7-2
CDR3nt: TGTGCCAGCAGCCAAGCACAGGGGGCGTGGGAGCAGTACTTC; CDR3aa: CASSQAQGAWEQYF; j_gene: TRBJ2-7; len: 14; d_gene: TRBD1; abundance: .; v_gene: TRBV14
CDR3nt: TGTGCCAGCAGTACAGGGTTTGGCTACACCTTC; CDR3aa: CASSTGFGYTF; j_gene: TRBJ1-2; len: 11; d_gene: .; abundance: .; v_gene: TRBV6-2/TRBV6-3
CDR3nt: TGTGCCAGCTCACCAATGAATGGGAGGAACAATCAGCCCCAGCATTTT; CDR3aa: CASSPMNGRNNQPQHF; j_gene: TRBJ1-5; len: 16; d_gene: .; abundance: once; v_gene: TRBV18
CDR3nt: TGTGCCAGCAGCCGACAGGGGGCGTCGAACACTGAAGCTTTCTTT; CDR3aa: CASSRQGASNTEAFF; j_gene: TRBJ1-1; len: 15; d_gene: TRBD1; abundance: .; v_gene: TRBV9
CDR3nt: TGTGCCAGCTCTCCTTCCCGGCAGGGAGAGACCCAGTACTTC; CDR3aa: CASSPSRQGETQYF; j_gene: TRBJ2-5; len: 14; d_gene: .; abundance: .; v_gene: TRBV18
CDR3nt: TGTGCCAGCAGTACGAACAGGGGCAGGGGCGCTGAAGCTTTCTTT; CDR3aa: CASSTNRGRGAEAFF; j_gene: TRBJ1-1; len: 15; d_gene: TRBD1; abundance: once; v_gene: TRBV6-6
CDR3nt: TGCGCCAGCAGCGGCGGAGGGATAGACTACGAGCAGTACTTC; CDR3aa: CASSGGGIDYEQYF; j_gene: TRBJ2-7; len: 14; d_gene: .; abundance: .; v_gene: TRBV5-1
CDR3nt: TGTGCCAGCAGCCCGCCCGGGACACACAATGGCTACACCTTC; CDR3aa: CASSPPGTHNGYTF; j_gene: TRBJ1-2; len: 14; d_gene: .; abundance: once; v_gene: TRBV6-5
CDR3nt: TGTGCCAGCGGAACAGATTTAAACTATGGCTACACCTTC; CDR3aa: CASGTDLNYGYTF; j_gene: TRBJ1-2; len: 13; d_gene: .; abundance: .; v_gene: TRBV12-3/TRBV12-4
CDR3nt: TGTGCCAGTAGCGGGAGGGCCTCCTACAATGAGCAGTTCTTC; CDR3aa: CASSGRASYNEQFF; j_gene: TRBJ2-1; len: 14; d_gene: TRBD2; abundance: .; v_gene: TRBV19
CDR3nt: TGTGCCAGCAGCCAAGGCCAGGGGACAACTAATGAAAAACTGTTTTTT; CDR3aa: CASSQGQGTTNEKLFF; j_gene: TRBJ1-4; len: 16; d_gene: .; abundance: .; v_gene: TRBV4-2
CDR3nt: TGTGCCAGCAGGAGGACAGGGAGACCCTACGAGCAGTACTTC; CDR3aa: CASRRTGRPYEQYF; j_gene: TRBJ2-7; len: 14; d_gene: TRBD1; abundance: .; v_gene: TRBV28
CDR3nt: TGTGCCAGCAGTGACGGCCCCCACAGCCCAACTAATGAAAAACTGTTTTTT; CDR3aa: CASSDGPHSPTNEKLFF; j_gene: TRBJ1-4; len: 17; d_gene: .; abundance: .; v_gene: TRBV6-2/TRBV6-3
CDR3nt: TGTGCCAGCAGTTTTCGGACTAGCGGGGAGCTGTTTTTT; CDR3aa: CASSFRTSGELFF; j_gene: TRBJ2-2; len: 13; d_gene: TRBD2; abundance: .; v_gene: TRBV27
CDR3nt: TGCGCCAGCAGCCAAGATAGAAGCGGTAACTATGGCTACACCTTC; CDR3aa: CASSQDRSGNYGYTF; j_gene: TRBJ1-2; len: 15; d_gene: .; abundance: few; v_gene: TRBV4-3
CDR3nt: TGTGCCAGTAGTGGACAGGGAGATTTTTCACCCCTCCACTTT; CDR3aa: CASSGQGDFSPLHF; j_gene: TRBJ1-6; len: 14; d_gene: TRBD1; abundance: .; v_gene: TRBV19
CDR3nt: TGCGCCAGCAGCTTAGGTACAGGGGAGTACTATGGCTACACCTTC; CDR3aa: CASSLGTGEYYGYTF; j_gene: TRBJ1-2; len: 15; d_gene: TRBD1; abundance: .; v_gene: TRBV5-1
CDR3nt: TGTGCCAGTAGCCCCCGCCGGAAGGGACTGGATGGCTACACCTTC; CDR3aa: CASSPRRKGLDGYTF; j_gene: TRBJ1-2; len: 15; d_gene: .; abundance: .; v_gene: TRBV19
CDR3nt: TGTGCCAGCAGGCCCTGGGAGCGGGACTACGAGCAGTACTTC; CDR3aa: CASRPWERDYEQYF; j_gene: TRBJ2-7; len: 14; d_gene: TRBD2; abundance: .; v_gene: TRBV7-9
CDR3nt: TGCGCCAGCAGCTTGGACGCACAGGGGGAAAACGAGCAGTACTTC; CDR3aa: CASSLDAQGENEQYF; j_gene: TRBJ2-7; len: 15; d_gene: TRBD1; abundance: .; v_gene: TRBV5-1
CDR3nt: TGTGCCAGCAATTTAGGGCCAGGGGACACTGAAGCTTTCTTT; CDR3aa: CASNLGPGDTEAFF; j_gene: TRBJ1-1; len: 14; d_gene: .; abundance: .; v_gene: TRBV6-5
CDR3nt: TGTGCCAGCAGCAAACCAGGAAACACAGATACGCAGTATTTT; CDR3aa: CASSKPGNTDTQYF; j_gene: TRBJ2-3; len: 14; d_gene: .; abundance: few; v_gene: TRBV6-6
CDR3nt: TGTGCCAGCACTAAGGGGACAGGGGACGGGGAGCTGTTTTTT; CDR3aa: CASTKGTGDGELFF; j_gene: TRBJ2-2; len: 14; d_gene: TRBD1; abundance: .; v_gene: TRBV3-1/TRBV3-2
CDR3nt: TGTGCCAGCAGTCTATCCGGGGACTCCACAGATACGCAGTATTTT; CDR3aa: CASSLSGDSTDTQYF; j_gene: TRBJ2-3; len: 15; d_gene: .; abundance: .; v_gene: TRBV5-6
CDR3nt: TGTGCCAGCAGTGGGCCACAGGGGGCTGGTTCACCCCTCCACTTT; CDR3aa: CASSGPQGAGSPLHF; j_gene: TRBJ1-6; len: 15; d_gene: TRBD1; abundance: .; v_gene: TRBV2
CDR3nt: TGTGCCAGCAACCGGGCGGGGACCCCGAACACCGGGGAGCTGTTTTTT; CDR3aa: CASNRAGTPNTGELFF; j_gene: TRBJ2-2; len: 16; d_gene: .; abundance: .; v_gene: TRBV7-9
CDR3nt: TGTGCCAGCAGTTCCGCCGGGACAGGGACTTCACCCCTCCACTTT; CDR3aa: CASSSAGTGTSPLHF; j_gene: TRBJ1-6; len: 15; d_gene: TRBD1; abundance: .; v_gene: TRBV28